This T cell receptor (beta chain) came from a study of T-cell reconstitution after alpha-beta-depleted transplantation in children. Unique molecular identifiers featured in how the TCRbeta library was prepared. TCRdb reprocessed the PCR reads with MiXCR, giving one entry per CDR3 protein. The profile shows some 520,000 distinct CDR3 sequences, less than 35% of them singletons. Trimming left V 5 bases short and J 0 bases short, with 11 bases between. CDR3 length: 15 amino acids. Germline V lookup: CDR1 SGHTA, CDR2 FQGNSA. This clonotype turned up a few times. This clonotype was obtained from a human donor who donated a stem cell graft to a child with aplastic anemia. The sample here was PBMCs from the stem cell graft donor, taken from the stem cell graft. The rearrangement links TRBV7-2 to TRBJ1-5; D is unclear. The CDR3 DNA follows: TGTGCCAGCAGCCCTTTAGGATATAGCAATCAGCCCCAGCATTTT. As protein: CASSPLGYSNQPQHF.